This TCR beta chain stems from a study of blood T cells in healthy people across ages. The CDR3 length is 13 residues. Germline assignment: CDR1 MNHEY and CDR2 SVGAGI. Unmatched junction bases numbered 5, after V lost 2 bases and J lost 8 bases. Overall study results and limits: A conclusive naive versus antigen-experienced comparison was prevented by the unsorted PBMCs.

Primed by a sample-barcoded 5' primer and a J-beta primer mix, a second PCR proceeded for about 7 to 11 cycles. TCRdb called the 5' RACE reads again in MiXCR, with one record for every CDR3 protein. The sample records 1.5 million to 2 million distinct CDR3 sequences, roughly 49% being singletons. For this clonotype: Its antigen is unknown.

This receptor was taken from a woman in her 40s in good health. What was sequenced was blood. The gene calls are TRBV6-5 and TRBJ1-2; 7 bases align to TRBD1. The DNA for the CDR3 is TGTGCCAGCAGTTACCTCGAAGGGGGCGGCTACACCTTC. It translates to CASSYLEGGGYTF.